This T cell receptor beta chain was sequenced in a study of shared clonotypes between healthy human individuals. As for the study in general: Donors had three CD4 naive, three CD4 memory, two CD8 naive and one CD8 memory plate apiece. Study-level results: Rarefaction gave evidence that sorted-subset sequencing remained incomplete despite large depth. It was the non-shared clonotypes that had lower generation probabilities than clonotypes shared by all four donors. A generally larger estimated richness was seen in naive subsets than in memory subsets.

Assay: immunoSEQ multiplex PCR; the TCRdb copy retains only in-frame clones and omits some. Of around 1,000,000 clones in the sample, about 80% were seen once. Note on this clone: Its antigen is unknown.

Sequencing was carried out using memory CD4+ T cells from PBMCs. Subset specified: CD45RA-negative fraction. The receptor was isolated from a man younger than 35 in good health. Some clones in this sample may be carry-over from other donors' samples.

CDR3 sequence: CASSFPRVASEAFF. As DNA, the CDR3 is TGTGCCAGCAGTTTTCCCAGGGTAGCATCTGAAGCTTTCTTT. This chain connects TRBV28 to TRBJ1-1; tentative D call: TRBD1 (5 bases). CDR1 and CDR2 (germline): MDHEN, SYDVKM. Between the trimmed V and J ends, which lost 3 bases and 6 bases, there was a span of 14 bases. CDR3 length: 14 residues.